The 24 T cell receptor beta chains listed next were all sequenced from one sample in a study of blood T cell repertoires in COVID-19. Measured with immunoSEQ multiplex PCR; TCRdb has only the in-frame clones, and not every one. Of hundreds of thousands of clones in the sample, more than 65% are singletons; the top ten hold 7.5% to 9%. Sequenced sample: peripheral blood. These receptors came from a woman older than 75 with acute or convalescent COVID-19.

This chain links TRBV5-1 with TRBJ1-1; D is perhaps TRBD1 (6 bases). Germline-derived CDR1 and CDR2 are SGHRS and YFSETQ. V was clipped by 7 bases and J by 3 bases, with 19 bases between them. CDR3 size: 15 residues. The CDR3 loop reads CASGGSSSLYTEAFF. CDR3 coding DNA: TGCGCCAGCGGGGGCTCGTCTTCGTTGTACACTGAAGCTTTCTTT.

The chain has TRBV10-3 and TRBJ2-1; D is unresolved. V lost 0 bases and J 8 bases, leaving 5 bases between the germline ends. Germline CDR1 is ENHRY and CDR2 is SYGVKD. There are 12 residues in the CDR3. In DNA form, the CDR3 reads TGTGCCATCAGTGAGTCTTCAGATGAGCAGTTCTTC. It is translated as CAISESSDEQFF.

The J gene is TRBJ1-1, the V gene TRBV6-2 or TRBV6-3, with D perhaps matching TRBD1 (6 bases). Germline V gene data show CDR1 as MNHEY and CDR2 as SVGEGT. The CDR3 totals 12 residues. The V and J ends lost 4 bases and 8 bases respectively, with 11 bases between them. CDR3 sequence: CASSFGGAEAFF. In nucleotides, the CDR3 is TGTGCCAGCAGTTTTGGGGGCGCCGAAGCTTTCTTT.

This clone was recorded only once. The gene calls are TRBV13 and TRBJ2-7, with D tentatively TRBD2 (6 bases). Looked up from germline, CDR1 is PRHDT and CDR2 is FYEKMQ (reference sequence). Trimming took 4 bases from V and 4 from J, leaving 17 bases between them. CDR3 size: 15 residues. CDR3: CASSSPGTSLYEQYF. The DNA of the CDR3 is TGTGCCAGCAGCTCTCCCGGGACTTCCCTTTACGAGCAGTACTTC.

This clone was found a few times. The chain links TRBV11-2 to TRBJ2-2; TRBD1 is a possible D gene (6 bases). V dropped 8 bases and J dropped 4 bases, with 14 bases sitting between them. The CDR3 is made up of 14 amino acids. Per the germline V gene, CDR1 is SGHAT and CDR2 is FQNNGV. CDR3 nucleotides: TGTGCCAGCCCCCCAGGGGTGGTCACCGGGGAGCTGTTTTTT. This gives the protein CASPPGVVTGELFF.

V is TRBV28 and J is TRBJ2-1; 8 bases are a match to TRBD1. Unmatched junction bases numbered 6, after V lost 5 bases and J lost 6 bases. This CDR3 is built from 14 residues. Looked up from germline, CDR1 is MDHEN and CDR2 is SYDVKM. The CDR3 DNA reads TGTGCCAGCAGTCCCTACACAGGGGGCAATGAGCAGTTCTTC. Translating it yields CASSPYTGGNEQFF.

V gene TRBV4-2 combines with J gene TRBJ1-4, with a possible D match to TRBD1 (5 bases). The CDR3 runs 16 residues. Germline-derived CDR1 and CDR2 are LGHNA and YNFKEQ. Between the trimmed V and J ends, which lost 1 base and 6 bases, there was a span of 15 bases. The CDR3 loop reads CASSQVWQGNYEKLFF. The CDR3 DNA reads TGTGCCAGCAGCCAAGTTTGGCAGGGAAATTATGAAAAACTGTTTTTT.

This chain joins TRBV29-1 and TRBJ1-5; TRBD1 matches at 11 bases. V lost 7 bases to trimming and J lost 0 bases; unmatched junction nucleotides: 8. This CDR3 is 16 amino acids long. The germline CDR1 and CDR2 sequences are SQVTM and ANQGSEA. In nucleotides, the CDR3 is TGCAGCGCTAGGACAGGGGGCATAGGTAGCAATCAGCCCCAGCATTTT. The encoded protein is CSARTGGIGSNQPQHF. Drawing the rest from reference TRBV29-1 and TRBJ1-5, the complete variable domain is SAVISQKPSRDICQRGTSLTIQCQVDSQVTMMFWYRQQPGQSLTLIATANQGSEATYESGFVIDKFPISRPNLTFSTLTVSNMSPEDSSIYLCSARTGGIGSNQPQHFGDGTRLSIL.

The CDR3 sequence is CASSEGLAGSAEQFF. CDR3 bases: TGCGCCAGCAGCGAAGGACTAGCGGGGAGTGCTGAGCAGTTCTTC. V and J are TRBV5-1 and TRBJ2-1; 12 positions match TRBD2. The germline V gene encodes CDR1 SGHRS and CDR2 YFSETQ. The CDR3 consists of 15 residues. Trimming removed 4 bases from V and 9 bases from J; junction bases left unmatched: 8.

The chain is built from TRBV7-2 and TRBJ1-4; 12 bases agree with TRBD1. CDR3 length: 15 amino acids. CDR1 and CDR2 from the germline V gene are SGHTA and FQGNSA. The V and J ends lost 1 base and 8 bases, in that order; junction bases with no gene match: 2. The CDR3 bases are TGTGCCAGCAGCTTAGGGGGGACAGGGGGCGAAAAACTGTTTTTT. This gives the protein CASSLGGTGGEKLFF.

This clone appeared a few times. J is TRBJ2-1 and V is TRBV6-4; 7 bases align to TRBD2. The length of the CDR3 is 16 residues. J lost 0 bases, V lost 4 bases, and 6 bases had no gene match. Germline CDR1 MRHNA, CDR2 SNTAGT. The CDR3 sequence: CASSAIAGISYNEQFF. The CDR3 DNA reads TGTGCCAGCAGTGCGATAGCGGGCATCTCCTACAATGAGCAGTTCTTC.

This rearrangement joins TRBV20-1 to TRBJ1-1; D call uncertain. The germline CDR1 and CDR2 sequences are DFQATT and SNEGSKA (reference sequence). V lost 6 bases and J lost 9, with 11 bases in between. The CDR3 is made up of 10 amino acids. CDR3 amino acids: CSAEEYKAFF. CDR3 sequence (DNA): TGCAGTGCCGAGGAGTATAAAGCTTTCTTT.

This chain uses TRBV15 with TRBJ2-7; 7 bases are shared with TRBD2. Unmatched junction bases numbered 8, after V lost 5 bases and J lost 1 base. This CDR3 region has 15 residues. Germline CDR1 is LNHNV and CDR2 is YYDKDF (reference sequence). The CDR3 nucleotides read TGTGCCACCAGCCATCCTCGACTAGCTTCCTACGAGCAGTACTTC. Translated: CATSHPRLASYEQYF.

The chain recombines TRBV27 with TRBJ1-2; tentative D call: TRBD1 (5 bases). The V and J ends lost 5 bases and 7 bases respectively, with 20 bases between them. CDR3 size: 15 residues. Looked up from germline, CDR1 is MNHEY and CDR2 is SMNVEV (reference sequence). The CDR3 nucleotides are TGTGCCAGCAGTAGACCGGACAAGGTTTTTAGTGGCTACACCTTC. Translation: CASSRPDKVFSGYTF.

This clone was counted a few times. J is TRBJ1-6 and V is TRBV14; D is ambiguous. Germline V gene lookup returns CDR1 SGHDN and CDR2 FVKESK. V lost 3 bases and J lost 7, with 10 bases in between. The CDR3 length is 14 residues. This CDR3 reads CASSQAVTNSPLHF. Written as DNA, the CDR3 is TGTGCCAGCAGCCAGGCGGTAACAAATTCACCCCTCCACTTT.

The chain carries TRBV24-1 and TRBJ1-2; D is uncertain. V was clipped by 3 bases and J by 7 bases, with 11 bases between them. The CDR3 loop spans 13 amino acids. CDR1 and CDR2 from the germline V gene are KGHDR and SFDVKD. The CDR3, as DNA: TGTGCCACCAGTGATCCACCCCAGTCTGGCTACACCTTC. Encoded protein: CATSDPPQSGYTF.

A few counts support this clone. The rearrangement links TRBV12-5 to TRBJ2-4, with D perhaps matching TRBD2 (6 bases). CDR1 LGHNT and CDR2 FRNRAP come from the germline V gene. Trimming took off 1 base at V and 0 bases at J, with 22 bases between the two ends. CDR3 size: 20 residues. In nucleotides, the CDR3 is TGTGCTAGTGGTTTGGATGGGGAGGTAAGTTTTATACTAGCCAAAAACATTCAGTACTTC. Protein: CASGLDGEVSFILAKNIQYF.

The V call is TRBV3-1 (or the pseudogene TRBV3-2), the J call TRBJ2-3; no definite D call. Trimming removed 3 bases from V and 0 bases from J, with 4 bases in between. The V gene's germline CDR1 is LGHDT and CDR2 YNNKEL (reference sequence). CDR3 length equals 13 residues. This chain's CDR3 is CASSHQSTDTQYF. For the CDR3, the DNA is TGTGCCAGCAGCCACCAGAGCACAGATACGCAGTATTTT.

V is TRBV20-1 and J is TRBJ2-3, with D perhaps TRBD2 (6 bases). V was shortened by 3 bases and J by 2 bases, with 15 bases between the two germline ends. Germline V CDR1 and CDR2: DFQATT, SNEGSKA (reference sequence). This CDR3 comprises 15 residues. CDR3 DNA sequence: TGCAGTGCTAGTAATGGCGGGGCGCTCACAGATACGCAGTATTTT. Translation: CSASNGGALTDTQYF.

The rearrangement links TRBV11-2 to TRBJ2-3; 10 nucleotides agree with TRBD1. Per germline, CDR1 SGHAT and CDR2 FQNNGV. The CDR3 has 15 amino acids. V lost 5 bases to trimming and J lost 6 bases; unmatched junction nucleotides: 8. The CDR3 DNA reads as TGTGCCAGCAGCGTGACAGGGGGCCGGCCGGATACGCAGTATTTT. Translation gives CASSVTGGRPDTQYF.

V and J are TRBV7-2 and TRBJ2-5, with D possibly being TRBD2 (5 bases). V lost 2 bases and J 2 bases, leaving 9 bases between the germline ends. The CDR3 has 14 amino acids. Germline V gene lookup returns CDR1 SGHTA and CDR2 FQGNSA. The CDR3 here is CASSLSRGQETQYF. As DNA, the CDR3 is TGTGCCAGCAGCTTATCCCGGGGACAAGAGACCCAGTACTTC.

CDR3 DNA: TGTGCCAGCAGCCAACTGGAAGCGGGAGGCCTCTACAATGAGCAGTTCTTC. Encoded protein: CASSQLEAGGLYNEQFF. The V call is TRBV14, the J call TRBJ2-1; TRBD2 agrees at 9 bases. Trimming cost V 2 bases and J 3 bases; bases outside gene matches: 8. This CDR3 has 17 residues. CDR1 is SGHDN, CDR2 FVKESK, per germline.

This clone was found once. V gene TRBV7-9 combines with J gene TRBJ2-7; the match to TRBD2 covers 7 bases. Germline trimming cut 4 bases from V and 7 bases from J; bases unmatched to any gene: 10. The CDR3 loop spans 14 amino acids. The V gene's germline CDR1 is SEHNR and CDR2 FQNEAQ (reference sequence). CDR3 nucleotide sequence: TGTGCCAGCAGCTGGGACTACCCTCCGGGGGAGCAGTACTTC. Residues: CASSWDYPPGEQYF.

The V call is TRBV10-2, the J call TRBJ2-5; D gene ambiguous. CDR3 size: 12 residues. Germline V gene lookup returns CDR1 WSHSY and CDR2 SAAADI. V was cut by 2 bases and J by 3 bases, with 4 bases left in between. CDR3 sequence: CASSEREETQYF. In DNA form, the CDR3 reads TGCGCCAGCAGTGAGCGAGAAGAGACCCAGTACTTC.